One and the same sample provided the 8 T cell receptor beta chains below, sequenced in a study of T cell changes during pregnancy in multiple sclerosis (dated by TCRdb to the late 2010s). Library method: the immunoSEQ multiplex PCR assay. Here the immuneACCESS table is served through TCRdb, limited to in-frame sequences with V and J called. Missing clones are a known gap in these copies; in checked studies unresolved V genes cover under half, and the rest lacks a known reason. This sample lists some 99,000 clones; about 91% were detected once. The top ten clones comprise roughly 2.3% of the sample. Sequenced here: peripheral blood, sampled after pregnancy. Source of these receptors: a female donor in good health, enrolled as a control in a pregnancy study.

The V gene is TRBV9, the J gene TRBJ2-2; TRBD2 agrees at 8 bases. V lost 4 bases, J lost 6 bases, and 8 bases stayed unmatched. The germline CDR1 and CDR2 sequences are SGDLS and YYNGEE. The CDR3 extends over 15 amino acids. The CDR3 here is CASSQSGGLAGELFF. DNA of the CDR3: TGTGCCAGCAGCCAAAGCGGGGGATTAGCCGGGGAGCTGTTTTTT. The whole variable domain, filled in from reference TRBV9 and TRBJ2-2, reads DSGVTQTPKHLITATGQRVTLRCSPRSGDLSVYWYQQSLDQGLQFLIQYYNGEERAKGNILERFSAQQFPDLHSELNLSSLELGDSALYFCASSQSGGLAGELFFGEGSRLTVL.

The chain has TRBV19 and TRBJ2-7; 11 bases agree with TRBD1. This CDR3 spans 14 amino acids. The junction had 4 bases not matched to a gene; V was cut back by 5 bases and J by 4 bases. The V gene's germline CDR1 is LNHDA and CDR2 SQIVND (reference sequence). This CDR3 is CASSRTGGVYEQYF. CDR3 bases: TGTGCCAGTAGTCGGACAGGGGGCGTGTACGAGCAGTACTTC.

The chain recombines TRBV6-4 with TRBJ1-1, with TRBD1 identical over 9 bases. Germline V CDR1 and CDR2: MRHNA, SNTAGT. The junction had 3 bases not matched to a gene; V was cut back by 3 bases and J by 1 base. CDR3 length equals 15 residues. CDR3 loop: CASSEAGQGNTEAFF. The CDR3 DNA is TGTGCCAGCAGTGAGGCGGGACAGGGGAACACTGAAGCTTTCTTT.

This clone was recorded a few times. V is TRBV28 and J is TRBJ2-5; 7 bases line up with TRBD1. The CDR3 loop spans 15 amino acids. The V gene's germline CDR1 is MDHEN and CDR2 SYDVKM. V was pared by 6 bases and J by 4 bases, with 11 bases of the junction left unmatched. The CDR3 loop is CASRGRGPESETQYF. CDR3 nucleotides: TGTGCCAGCAGAGGAAGGGGGCCTGAATCAGAGACCCAGTACTTC.

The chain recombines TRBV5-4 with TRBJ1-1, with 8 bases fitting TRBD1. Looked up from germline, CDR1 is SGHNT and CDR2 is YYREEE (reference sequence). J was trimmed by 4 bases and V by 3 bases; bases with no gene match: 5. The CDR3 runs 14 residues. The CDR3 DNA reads TGTGCCAGCAGCTGGGCAGGGGGCTCCACTGAAGCTTTCTTT. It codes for CASSWAGGSTEAFF.

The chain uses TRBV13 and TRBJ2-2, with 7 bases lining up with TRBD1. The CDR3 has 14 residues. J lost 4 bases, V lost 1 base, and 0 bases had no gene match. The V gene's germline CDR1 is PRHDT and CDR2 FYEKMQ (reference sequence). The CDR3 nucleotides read TGTGCCAGCAGCTTAGCAGGGGGCACCGGGGAGCTGTTTTTT. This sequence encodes CASSLAGGTGELFF. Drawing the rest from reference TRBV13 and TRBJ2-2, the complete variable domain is AAGVIQSPRHLIKEKRETATLKCYPIPRHDTVYWYQQGPGQDPQFLISFYEKMQSDKGSIPDRFSAQQFSDYHSELNMSSLELGDSALYFCASSLAGGTGELFFGEGSRLTVL.

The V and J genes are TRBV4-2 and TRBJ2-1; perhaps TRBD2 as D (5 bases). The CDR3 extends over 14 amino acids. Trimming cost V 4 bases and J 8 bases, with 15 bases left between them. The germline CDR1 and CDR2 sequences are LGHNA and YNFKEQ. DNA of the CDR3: TGTGCCAGCAGCCCCCTAGCTGAGACCGATGAGCAGTTCTTC. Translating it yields CASSPLAETDEQFF.

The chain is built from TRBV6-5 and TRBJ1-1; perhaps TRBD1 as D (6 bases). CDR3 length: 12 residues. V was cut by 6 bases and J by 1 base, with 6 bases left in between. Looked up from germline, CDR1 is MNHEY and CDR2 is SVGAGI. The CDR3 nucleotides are TGTGCCAGCAGCAGGGGGAACACTGAAGCTTTCTTT. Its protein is CASSRGNTEAFF.